Below are 18 T cell receptor beta chains sequenced from a single sample in a study of control samples from healthy donors and cancer patients. Clones were read by immunoSEQ multiplex PCR, and TCRdb kept only the in-frame ones, dropping some. This sample yields approximately 230,000 clones, of which about four fifths are seen a single time; 10% to 15% belongs to the top ten. Sequencing input: PBMCs. The receptors were sampled from a woman aged 55 to 70 with lung cancer.

The gene calls are TRBV7-9 and TRBJ2-1; D is possibly TRBD2 (6 bases). The ends were cut back, 1 base at V and 10 bases at J, with 17 bases in the middle. Germline V lookup: CDR1 SEHNR, CDR2 FQNEAQ (reference sequence). The length of the CDR3 is 15 residues. The CDR3 reads CASSLEGGTRGEQFF. The CDR3, as DNA: TGTGCCAGCAGCTTAGAAGGCGGGACCCGGGGAGAGCAGTTCTTC.

V usage is TRBV28 and J usage is TRBJ2-7; the D gene could be TRBD1 or TRBD2 (6 bases each). Germline V lookup: CDR1 MDHEN, CDR2 SYDVKM. V shed 8 bases and J shed 2 bases, with 13 bases lying between them. CDR3 length equals 13 residues. CDR3: CASCGGPPYEQYF. CDR3 nucleotides: TGTGCCAGCTGTGGGGGGCCCCCCTACGAGCAGTACTTC.

This chain uses TRBV5-6 with TRBJ2-1; 8 bases map to TRBD1. The CDR3 is 16 amino acids. V was pared by 6 bases and J by 1 base, with 9 bases of the junction left unmatched. The V gene's germline CDR1 is SGHDT and CDR2 YYEEEE. The CDR3 loop is CASTPGQGGSYNEQFF. For the CDR3, the DNA is TGTGCCAGCACCCCTGGACAGGGAGGATCCTACAATGAGCAGTTCTTC.

This chain uses TRBV6-5 with TRBJ2-7; no firm D call. Germline-derived CDR1 and CDR2 are MNHEY and SVGAGI. The CDR3 is 16 residues long. V dropped 0 bases and J dropped 0 bases, with 12 bases sitting between them. CDR3 residues: CASSYSPEVSSYEQYF. The CDR3 DNA reads TGTGCCAGCAGTTACTCGCCGGAAGTTAGCTCCTACGAGCAGTACTTC.

V and J are TRBV3-1 (or the pseudogene TRBV3-2) and TRBJ1-2; D is undetermined. The germline V and J ends were trimmed by 4 bases and 4 bases, with 10 bases remaining between them. The CDR3 loop spans 13 amino acids. Germline V gene lookup returns CDR1 LGHDT and CDR2 YNNKEL (reference sequence). The CDR3 loop reads CASSPDQLYGYTF. The CDR3 bases are TGTGCCAGCAGCCCCGACCAACTCTATGGCTACACCTTC.

This chain joins TRBV24-1 and TRBJ2-3; D unclear. Germline V gene data show CDR1 as KGHDR and CDR2 as SFDVKD. Trimming removed 3 bases from V and 6 bases from J, with 9 bases in between. The CDR3 length is 13 residues. The CDR3 protein is CATSDAVADTQYF. In nucleotides, the CDR3 is TGTGCCACCAGTGATGCGGTCGCCGATACGCAGTATTTT.

Turning to this clone: Other DNA sequences within the sample encode an identical CDR3. The gene calls are TRBV18 and TRBJ1-3; D is undetermined. This CDR3 region has 14 residues. Germline lookup yields CDR1 KGHSH and CDR2 LQKENI. V dropped 3 bases and J dropped 3 bases, with 9 bases sitting between them. The DNA for the CDR3 is TGTGCCAGCTCACCCTCAGGTATTGGAAACACCATATATTTT. Residues: CASSPSGIGNTIYF.

This sequence joins TRBV5-1 and TRBJ2-5; TRBD1 is a possible D gene (6 bases). The germline CDR1 and CDR2 sequences are SGHRS and YFSETQ. V was cut by 4 bases and J by 4 bases, with 14 bases left in between. This CDR3 has 14 residues. The CDR3 sequence: CASSPPDSGETQYF. CDR3 in DNA: TGCGCCAGCAGCCCCCCGGACAGCGGAGAGACCCAGTACTTC.

The chain is built from TRBV23-1 and TRBJ1-2, with 7 nucleotides matching TRBD1. TRBV23-1 has ORF status, its function being uncertain. After removal of 6 bases from V and 2 bases from J, the junction contained 3 bases not matched to a gene. The CDR3 consists of 13 residues. CDR3 loop: CASRKGANYGYTF. The CDR3 DNA follows: TGCGCCAGCAGAAAGGGGGCGAACTATGGCTACACCTTC.

The gene calls are TRBV2 and TRBJ2-5; perhaps TRBD1 as D (6 bases). V lost 4 bases, J lost 4 bases, and 10 bases lay in between. This CDR3 contains 13 residues. Per germline, CDR1 SNHLY and CDR2 FYNNEI. For the CDR3, the DNA is TGTGCCAGCAGTGGAGGGGGTGGAGAGACCCAGTACTTC. This codes for CASSGGGGETQYF.

This chain uses TRBV5-4 with TRBJ1-4; maybe TRBD1 (5 bases). Trimming removed 0 bases at V and 7 bases at J, with 16 bases between. CDR1 is SGHNT and CDR2 is YYREEE in the germline V gene (reference sequence). The CDR3 has 16 amino acids. CDR3 sequence (DNA): TGTGCCAGCAGCTTGGAGCTACAGGCCTCGGCTGAAAAACTGTTTTTT. Its translation is CASSLELQASAEKLFF. Together with reference TRBV5-4 and TRBJ1-4, the CDR3 gives the full variable domain: ETGVTQSPTHLIKTRGQQVTLRCSSQSGHNTVSWYQQALGQGPQFIFQYYREEENGRGNFPPRFSGLQFPNYSSELNVNALELDDSALYLCASSLELQASAEKLFFGSGTQLSVL.

The chain has TRBV2 and TRBJ2-6; TRBD1 matches at 9 bases. This CDR3 spans 18 amino acids. Per the germline V gene, CDR1 is SNHLY and CDR2 is FYNNEI. V shed 6 bases, J shed 0 bases, and the junction held 9 bases outside the gene matches. The CDR3 DNA sequence: TGTGCCAGCAGCCAACCCCGGGACAGGGCCTCTGGGGCCAACGTCCTGACTTTC. Protein sequence: CASSQPRDRASGANVLTF.

This clone was found once. This specimen includes other DNA sequences encoding the same CDR3. The J gene is TRBJ1-5, the V gene TRBV6-5; D unclear. Per germline, CDR1 MNHEY and CDR2 SVGAGI. The CDR3 sequence is 14 residues long. V shed 0 bases and J shed 2 bases, with 5 bases lying between them. The CDR3 region is CASSYSIGNQPQHF. The CDR3 nucleotides are TGTGCCAGCAGTTACTCGATCGGCAATCAGCCCCAGCATTTT.

CDR3 in amino acids: CASSTSWDQPDGYTF. The CDR3 region has the DNA TGCGCCAGCAGCACCAGCTGGGACCAGCCGGATGGCTACACCTTC. The chain recombines TRBV5-1 with TRBJ1-2; D is possibly TRBD1 (5 bases). The CDR3 contains 15 residues. V was trimmed by 4 bases and J by 6 bases, leaving 19 bases between them. Per germline, CDR1 SGHRS and CDR2 YFSETQ.

The J gene is TRBJ2-2, the V gene TRBV11-3; D may be TRBD1 (6 bases). The CDR3 length is 15 residues. Trimming pared 4 bases from V and 5 bases from J, leaving 14 bases between. From germline, CDR1 is SGHNT and CDR2 YENEEA. The CDR3: CASSSNLGATGELFF. The CDR3 DNA reads as TGTGCCAGCAGCTCCAACTTGGGGGCGACCGGGGAGCTGTTTTTT.

This clone was observed a handful of times. The CDR3, as DNA: TGTGCCAGCAGCCAGGGGGGTCCTGACGAGCAGTACTTC. It translates to CASSQGGPDEQYF. The chain combines TRBV3-1 (or the pseudogene TRBV3-2) with TRBJ2-7, with a weak D call TRBD2 (6 bases). V lost 3 bases to trimming and J lost 5 bases, with 11 bases between them. The length of the CDR3 is 13 residues. Germline V CDR1 and CDR2: LGHDT, YNNKEL (reference sequence).

The chain recombines TRBV4-1 with TRBJ2-7, with TRBD2 as a possible D gene (5 bases). The V gene lost 3 bases and the J gene lost 3 bases, with 9 bases spanning the gap. Germline CDR1 is MGHRA and CDR2 is YSYEKL. The CDR3 spans 13 residues. The CDR3: CASSQGSYYEQYF. The CDR3 bases are TGCGCCAGCAGCCAGGGGAGTTACTACGAGCAGTACTTC.

The DNA for the CDR3 is TGTGCCAGCAGCTTACACTCCGGTGAGCAGTTCTTC. Translated, it gives CASSLHSGEQFF. The V call is TRBV11-3, the J call TRBJ2-1; D not certain. Trimming left V 2 bases short and J 9 bases short, with 8 bases between. The CDR3 has 12 residues. Germline values: CDR1 SGHNT, CDR2 YENEEA.